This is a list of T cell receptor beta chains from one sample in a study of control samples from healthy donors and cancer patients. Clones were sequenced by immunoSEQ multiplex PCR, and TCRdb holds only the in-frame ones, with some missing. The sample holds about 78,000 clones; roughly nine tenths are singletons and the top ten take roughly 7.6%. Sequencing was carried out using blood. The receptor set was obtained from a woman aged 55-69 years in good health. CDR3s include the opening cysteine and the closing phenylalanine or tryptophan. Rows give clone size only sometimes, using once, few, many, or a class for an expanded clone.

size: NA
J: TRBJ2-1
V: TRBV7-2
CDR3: CASSPGLAGAGEQFF

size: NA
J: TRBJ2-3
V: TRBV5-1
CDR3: CASSLVRPPSGGTDTQYF

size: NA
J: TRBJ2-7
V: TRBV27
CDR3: CASRRRLFSSYEQYF

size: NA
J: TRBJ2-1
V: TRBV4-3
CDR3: CASSQEGTSYNEQFF

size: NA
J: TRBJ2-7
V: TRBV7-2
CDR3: CASSWAVRPSYEQYF

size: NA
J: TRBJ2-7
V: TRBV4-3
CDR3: CASSQDTGTYSYEQYF

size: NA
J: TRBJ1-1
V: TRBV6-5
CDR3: CASSIQGMNTEAFF

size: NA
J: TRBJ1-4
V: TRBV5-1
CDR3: CASSVQGGREEKLFF

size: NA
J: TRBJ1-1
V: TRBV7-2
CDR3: CASSPPGNTEAFF

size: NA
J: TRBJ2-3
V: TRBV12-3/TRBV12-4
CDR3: CASSLFGAQYF

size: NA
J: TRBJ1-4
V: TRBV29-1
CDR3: CSVGGLNEKLFF

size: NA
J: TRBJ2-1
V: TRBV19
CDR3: CASRRGLLYNEQFF

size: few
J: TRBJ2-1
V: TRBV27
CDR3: CASSLEGQGAYNEQFF

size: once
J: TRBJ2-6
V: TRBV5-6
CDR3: CASSVSSGANVLTF

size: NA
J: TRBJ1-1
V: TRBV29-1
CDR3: CSASQGVTEAFF

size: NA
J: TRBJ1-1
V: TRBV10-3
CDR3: CAISESNRVTAEAFF

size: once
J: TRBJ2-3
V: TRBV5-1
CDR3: CASSFTQPTDTQYF

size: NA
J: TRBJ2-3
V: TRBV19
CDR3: CASNPWDARGLGTQYF

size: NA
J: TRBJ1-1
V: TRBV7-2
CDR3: CAGSSQAATEAFF

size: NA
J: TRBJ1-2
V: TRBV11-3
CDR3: CASSPSAGYGYTF

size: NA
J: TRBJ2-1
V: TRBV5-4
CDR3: CASSLRVGGYNEQFF

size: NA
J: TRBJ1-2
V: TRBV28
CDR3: CASSPWDVHGYTF

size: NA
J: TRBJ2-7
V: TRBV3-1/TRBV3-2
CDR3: CASSLRLVSYEQYF

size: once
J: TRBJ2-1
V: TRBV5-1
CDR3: CASSPGVGGGTYNEQFF

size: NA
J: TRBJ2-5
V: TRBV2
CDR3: CASKLGREETQYF

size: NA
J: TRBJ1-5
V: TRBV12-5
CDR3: CASGNSRPVRLSAEMGSNQPQHF

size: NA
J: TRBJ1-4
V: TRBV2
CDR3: CASRAGTGEEKLFF

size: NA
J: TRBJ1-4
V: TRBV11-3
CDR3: CASSPGQGTNEKLFF

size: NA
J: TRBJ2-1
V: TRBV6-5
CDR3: CASSQDSYNEQFF

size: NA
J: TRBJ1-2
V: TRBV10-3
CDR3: CAIRKNVGASNGYTF

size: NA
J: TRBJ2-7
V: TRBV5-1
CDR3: CASSLSGYEQYF

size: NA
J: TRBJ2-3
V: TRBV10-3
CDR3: CAISGPSTDTQYF

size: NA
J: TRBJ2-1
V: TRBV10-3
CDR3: CAPPNVLAGGREEQFF

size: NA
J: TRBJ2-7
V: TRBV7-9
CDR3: CASSLSRLAGVHEQYF

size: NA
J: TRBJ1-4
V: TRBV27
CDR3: CASTAVGTGNEKLFF

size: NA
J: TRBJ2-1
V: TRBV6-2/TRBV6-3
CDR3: CASSDNYRDDEQFF

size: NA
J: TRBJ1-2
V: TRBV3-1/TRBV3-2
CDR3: CASSQVELFAGGFYGYTF

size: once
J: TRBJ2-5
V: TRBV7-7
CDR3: CASSFSGSGETQYF

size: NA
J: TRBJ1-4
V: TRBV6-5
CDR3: CASSYDRAGPNEKLFF

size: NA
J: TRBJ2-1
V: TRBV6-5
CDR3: CASSFRLAGRNEQFF

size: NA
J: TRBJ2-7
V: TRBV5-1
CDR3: CASSTGLAVNYEQYF

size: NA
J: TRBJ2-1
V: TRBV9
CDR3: CASSAERGGSYNEQFF

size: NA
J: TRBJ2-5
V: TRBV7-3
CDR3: CASSLRPPWSGRETQYF

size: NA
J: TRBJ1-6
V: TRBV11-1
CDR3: CASRSGTRASPLHF

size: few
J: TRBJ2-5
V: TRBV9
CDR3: CASSAHSLQETQYF

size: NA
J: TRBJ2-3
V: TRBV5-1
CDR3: CASSSPRGGSTDTQYF

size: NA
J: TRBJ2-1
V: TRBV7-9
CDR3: CASSFPFRLAGVYNEQFF

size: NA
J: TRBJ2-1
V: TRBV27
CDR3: CASAFKPDRSFNEQFF

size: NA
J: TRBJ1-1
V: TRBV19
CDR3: CASTQKMTDRGRTEAFF

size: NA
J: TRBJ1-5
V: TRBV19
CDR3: CASSIATGGGNQPQHF

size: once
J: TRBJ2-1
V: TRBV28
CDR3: CASSSPGFNEQFF

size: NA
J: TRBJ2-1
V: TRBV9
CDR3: CASSPRDKSYNEQFF

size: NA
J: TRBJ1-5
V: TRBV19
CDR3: CASSANGGRVNQPQHF

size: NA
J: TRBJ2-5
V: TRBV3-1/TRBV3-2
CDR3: CASSQVAGGQGTQYF

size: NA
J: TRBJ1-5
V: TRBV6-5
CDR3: CASSYSNPGTMQPQHF

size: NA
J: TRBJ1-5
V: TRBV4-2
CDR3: CASSQTGVQPQHF

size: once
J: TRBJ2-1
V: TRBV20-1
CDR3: CSASVGGPYNEQFF

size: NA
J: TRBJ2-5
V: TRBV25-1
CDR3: CASSEFGRRLETQYF

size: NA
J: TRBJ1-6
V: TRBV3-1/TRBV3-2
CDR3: CASSPASGESPLHF